The entry below describes one T cell receptor beta chain. Its matching antigen is unknown. This sample is part of a study of T cell responses to AZD1222 COVID-19 vaccine. The method was immunoSEQ multiplex PCR; TCRdb's version includes in-frame clones alone and lacks a portion of them. The sample shows 150,000 to 200,000 clones, approximately 93% of them seen only once. Points from the study as a whole: Recipients of two AZD1222 doses showed rising Spike-specific TCR breadth and depth.

The V end lost 0 bases, the J end lost 3 bases, and 1 base lay between the germline ends. The CDR3 consists of 12 residues. Germline V gene data show CDR1 as MDHEN and CDR2 as SYDVKM. This sequence was found in an adult in good health. The V gene is TRBV28, the J gene TRBJ2-3; D not resolved. Sample: peripheral blood, taken on day 0 of AZD1222 vaccination. In DNA form, the CDR3 reads TGTGCCAGCAGTTTATGGACAGATACGCAGTATTTT. Protein sequence: CASSLWTDTQYF.